The sequence of this T cell receptor beta chain was determined in a study of blood T cell repertoires in COVID-19. For the study at large: From T cells, B-cell-depleted T cells, or PBMCs came the material, which was cDNA or gDNA.

The V and J ends lost 2 bases and 10 bases, in that order; junction bases with no gene match: 11. The CDR3 runs to 16 residues. Looked up from germline, CDR1 is SGHAT and CDR2 is FQNNGV. Only in-frame clones appear in the TCRdb table, and some are missing; sequencing was by immunoSEQ multiplex PCR. Of 150,000 to 170,000 clones listed, approximately 81% were seen once; the top ten hold less than 10%. The Seattle patients joined while their infection was active and were tracked longitudinally afterward. This TCR derives from a woman aged 60-70 years with COVID-19, enrolled during active disease. The sample comprised peripheral blood. V gene TRBV11-2 combines with J gene TRBJ1-4; TRBD1 matches 9 bases. CDR3 in amino acids: CASSLRTGEDYGKLFF. The CDR3 DNA sequence: TGTGCCAGCAGCTTAAGGACAGGGGAGGATTACGGAAAACTGTTTTTT.